The 16 T cell receptor beta chains given below trace back to one sample, sequenced in a study of T-cell memory formation after mild COVID-19. One entry per CDR3 protein, called by TCRdb with MiXCR from the 5' RACE reads. The sample includes about 310,000 distinct CDR3 sequences, approximately 19% of them seen just once. Sequenced input: PBMCs or a T cell subset sorted from them (not recorded which). All receptors come from a man aged 18 to 29 who had mild COVID-19 (a few samples of this study predate the infection). Cell type and time point are not known.

This chain uses TRBV4-1 with TRBJ2-7; D possibly corresponds to TRBD1 (6 bases). The CDR3 has 15 amino acids. From germline, CDR1 is MGHRA and CDR2 YSYEKL. The CDR3 DNA reads as TGCGCCAGAAGCCAAGAGGAGGAAGGGGGCTACGAGCAGTACGTC. Translating it yields CARSQEEEGGYEQYV.

J is TRBJ2-5 and V is TRBV5-1; D remains unclear. The germline CDR1 and CDR2 sequences are SGHRS and YFSETQ. V was cut by 4 bases and J by 2 bases, with 6 bases left in between. The CDR3 length is 12 residues. CDR3 sequence: CASSAQQETQYF. The CDR3 region has the DNA TGCGCCAGCAGCGCCCAGCAAGAGACCCAGTACTTC.

This clonotype was observed a handful of times. This rearrangement joins TRBV29-1 to TRBJ2-2, with D maybe TRBD2 (6 bases). V was cut by 4 bases and J by 5 bases, with 8 bases left in between. This CDR3 spans 12 amino acids. Germline CDR1 SQVTM, CDR2 ANQGSEA. The CDR3 here is CSVVAGTGELFF. The CDR3 DNA follows: TGCAGCGTTGTTGCGGGGACCGGGGAGCTGTTTTTT.

The V gene is TRBV6-5, the J gene TRBJ2-1; 7 bases are a match to TRBD1. This CDR3 has 14 residues. After removal of 2 bases from V and 9 bases from J, the junction contained 7 bases not matched to a gene. Germline assignment: CDR1 MNHEY and CDR2 SVGAGI. In DNA form, the CDR3 reads TGTGCCAGCAGTTACCCGACAGGGTCCGGTGAGCAGTTCTTC. It yields the protein CASSYPTGSGEQFF.

The chain uses TRBV7-2 and TRBJ1-2; D is unclear. Germline-derived CDR1 and CDR2 are SGHTA and FQGNSA. There are 12 residues in the CDR3. Between the trimmed V and J ends, which lost 1 base and 4 bases, there was a span of 4 bases. CDR3 DNA: TGTGCCAGCAGCTTAGACACCTATGGCTACACCTTC. Its translation: CASSLDTYGYTF.

The V call is TRBV15, the J call TRBJ2-2, with 7 bases lining up with TRBD1. Germline values: CDR1 LNHNV, CDR2 YYDKDF (reference sequence). The CDR3 loop spans 16 amino acids. V was pared by 3 bases and J by 2 bases, with 6 bases of the junction left unmatched. This chain's CDR3 is CATSRTDRLNTGELFF. For the CDR3, the DNA is TGTGCCACCAGCAGGACGGACAGGTTAAACACCGGGGAGCTGTTTTTT.

This clonotype was seen repeatedly, ten times or more. The V and J genes are TRBV18 and TRBJ2-4; unclear D gene. Trimming took 0 bases from V and 6 from J, leaving 12 bases between them. From germline, CDR1 is KGHSH and CDR2 LQKENI. The CDR3 runs 15 residues. CDR3 DNA: TGTGCCAGCTCACCACCGAATGCCGAGCCAAACATTCAGTACTTC. This sequence encodes CASSPPNAEPNIQYF.

V gene TRBV7-2 combines with J gene TRBJ1-5; D remains ambiguous. Germline V gene lookup returns CDR1 SGHTA and CDR2 FQGNSA. This CDR3 is 12 amino acids long. V was clipped by 2 bases and J by 6 bases, with 5 bases between them. CDR3 nucleotides: TGTGCCAGCAGCTTACTCAGTCAGCCCCAGCATTTT. Encoded protein: CASSLLSQPQHF.

The chain carries TRBV12-3 or TRBV12-4 and TRBJ2-2; D tentatively fits TRBD1 or TRBD2 (5 bases each). V shed 4 bases and J shed 4 bases, with 13 bases lying between them. The CDR3 runs 15 residues. The CDR3 protein is CASSYEGLATGELFF. The CDR3 DNA reads TGTGCCAGCAGTTACGAGGGGTTGGCCACCGGGGAGCTGTTTTTT.

This clonotype was observed a handful of times. The chain employs TRBV12-3 or TRBV12-4 and TRBJ2-1; D gene unclear. The CDR3 has 14 amino acids. Deletions cut 5 bases from V and 7 bases from J, with 15 bases between. DNA for the CDR3: TGTGCCAGCAGTATGTTCGCGGAAGTTAATGAGCAGTTCTTC. Translating gives CASSMFAEVNEQFF.

This clonotype has a handful of counts. This chain joins TRBV5-1 and TRBJ2-7, with 11 bases identical to TRBD2. Per germline, CDR1 SGHRS and CDR2 YFSETQ. CDR3 length: 19 residues. V gave up 3 bases and J gave up 0 bases; unmatched junction bases: 14. CDR3 DNA: TGCGCCAGCAGCTCCGTAGCCGGGACTAGCGGCTCGAGCTCCTACGAGCAGTACTTC. Protein: CASSSVAGTSGSSSYEQYF.

This clonotype has just a few counts. The chain links TRBV5-1 to TRBJ2-3; 7 bases are a match to TRBD1. This CDR3 contains 14 residues. Germline CDR1 reads SGHRS; CDR2 reads YFSETQ. V shed 4 bases, J shed 3 bases, and the junction held 5 bases outside the gene matches. The CDR3 loop reads CASSRDSPTDTQYF. The CDR3, as DNA: TGCGCCAGCAGCCGGGACAGCCCGACAGATACGCAGTATTTT.

This clonotype was seen more than once but under ten times. The chain employs TRBV6-5 and TRBJ1-6, with 8 positions matching TRBD1. The CDR3 extends over 15 amino acids. Losses at the gene ends were 6 bases for V and 5 bases for J; bases not matched to a gene: 6. Germline V gene data show CDR1 as MNHEY and CDR2 as SVGAGI. DNA for the CDR3: TGTGCCAGCAGAGATGGGACAGGTCATAATTCACCCCTCCACTTT. This translates into CASRDGTGHNSPLHF.

The rearrangement uses TRBV10-3 and TRBJ1-5; 7 bases align to TRBD1. V lost 2 bases, J lost 5 bases, and 6 bases stayed unmatched. Germline V gene data show CDR1 as ENHRY and CDR2 as SYGVKD. The CDR3 has 15 residues. The CDR3 region has the DNA TGTGCCATCAGTGAGGACAGGGTAAGGGATCAGCCCCAGCATTTT. Encoded protein: CAISEDRVRDQPQHF.

With respect to this clonotype: Relative to the germline gene, one junction end is altered; a read error may explain this. V gene TRBV4-1 combines with J gene TRBJ1-4, with TRBD1 as a possible D gene (5 bases). CDR3 length equals 12 residues. From germline, CDR1 is MGHRA and CDR2 YSYEKL. CDR3 region: CASSLPGGDPLF. Written as DNA, the CDR3 is TGCGCCAGCAGCCTTCCGGGGGGAGATCCTCTTTTT.

A few counts support this clonotype. The genes are TRBV7-2 and TRBJ2-7, with 8 positions matching TRBD1. The junction had 6 bases not matched to a gene; V was cut back by 5 bases and J by 6 bases. Germline lookup yields CDR1 SGHTA and CDR2 FQGNSA. CDR3 length equals 13 residues. The CDR3 nucleotides read TGTGCCAGCAGCGTCGACACAGGGGGCGAGCAGTACGTC. Its translation is CASSVDTGGEQYV.